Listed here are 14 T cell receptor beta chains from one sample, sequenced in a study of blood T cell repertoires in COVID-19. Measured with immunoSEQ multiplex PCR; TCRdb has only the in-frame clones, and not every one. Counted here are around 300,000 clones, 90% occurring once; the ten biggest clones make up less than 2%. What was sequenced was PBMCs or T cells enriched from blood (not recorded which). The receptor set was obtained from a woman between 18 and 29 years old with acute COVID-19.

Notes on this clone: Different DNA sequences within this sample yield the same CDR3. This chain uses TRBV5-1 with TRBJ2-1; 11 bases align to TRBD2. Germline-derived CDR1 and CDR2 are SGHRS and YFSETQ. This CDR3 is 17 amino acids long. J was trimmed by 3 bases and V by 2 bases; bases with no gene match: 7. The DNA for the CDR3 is TGCGCCAGCAGCTTATTGGTGGGGACTAGCGGCTACAATGAGCAGTTCTTC. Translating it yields CASSLLVGTSGYNEQFF.

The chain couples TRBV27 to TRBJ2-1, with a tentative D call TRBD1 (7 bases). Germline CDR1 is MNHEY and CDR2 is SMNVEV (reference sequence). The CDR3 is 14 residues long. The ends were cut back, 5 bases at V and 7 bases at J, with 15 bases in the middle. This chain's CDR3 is CASSLAGGFNEQFF. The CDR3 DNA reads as TGTGCCAGCAGTCTGGCAGGGGGGTTTAATGAGCAGTTCTTC.

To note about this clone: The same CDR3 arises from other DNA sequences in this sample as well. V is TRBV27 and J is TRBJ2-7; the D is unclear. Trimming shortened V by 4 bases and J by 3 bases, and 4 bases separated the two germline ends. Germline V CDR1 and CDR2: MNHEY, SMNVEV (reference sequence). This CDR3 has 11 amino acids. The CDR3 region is CASSSSYEQYF. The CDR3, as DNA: TGTGCCAGCAGTTCTAGCTACGAGCAGTACTTC.

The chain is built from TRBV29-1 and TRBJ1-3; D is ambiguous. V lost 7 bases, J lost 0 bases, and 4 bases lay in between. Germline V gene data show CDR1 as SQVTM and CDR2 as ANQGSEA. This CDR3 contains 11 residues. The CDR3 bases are TGCAGCGGCTACTCTGGAAACACCATATATTTT. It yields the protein CSGYSGNTIYF.

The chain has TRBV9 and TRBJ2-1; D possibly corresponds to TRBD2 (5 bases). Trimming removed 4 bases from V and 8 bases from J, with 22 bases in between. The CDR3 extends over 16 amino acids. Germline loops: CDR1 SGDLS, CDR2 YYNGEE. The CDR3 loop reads CASSPQPRPGRDEQFF. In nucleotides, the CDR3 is TGTGCCAGCAGCCCCCAACCTCGACCCGGGCGGGATGAGCAGTTCTTC.

This CDR3 is CASSSSGERQHF. CDR3 DNA sequence: TGTGCCAGCAGCTCCTCGGGGGAGCGACAGCATTTT. The chain has TRBV7-2 and TRBJ1-5; a possible D gene is TRBD1 (5 bases). The CDR3 has 12 amino acids. CDR1 is SGHTA and CDR2 is FQGNSA in the germline V gene. Between the trimmed V and J ends, which lost 4 bases and 13 bases, there was a span of 14 bases.

The CDR3 protein is CASTPRDNSYEQYF. As DNA, the CDR3 is TGTGCCAGCACCCCCCGGGACAACTCCTACGAGCAGTACTTC. This chain uses TRBV7-9 with TRBJ2-7, with a tentative D call TRBD1 (6 bases). The ends were cut back, 7 bases at V and 0 bases at J, with 13 bases in the middle. The CDR3 length is 14 residues. Germline CDR1 SEHNR, CDR2 FQNEAQ (reference sequence).

CDR3 amino acids: CASSDSVYNEQFF. The CDR3 DNA follows: TGCGCCAGCAGTGACTCGGTATACAATGAGCAGTTCTTC. The chain carries TRBV10-2 and TRBJ2-1; D is unresolved. CDR1 and CDR2 (germline): WSHSY, SAAADI. The CDR3 consists of 13 residues. Trimming took 3 bases from V and 4 from J, leaving 7 bases between them.

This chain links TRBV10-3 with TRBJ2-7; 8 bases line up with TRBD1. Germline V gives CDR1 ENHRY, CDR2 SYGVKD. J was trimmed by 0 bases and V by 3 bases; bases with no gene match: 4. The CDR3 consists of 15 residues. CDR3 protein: CAISEQGVSSYEQYF. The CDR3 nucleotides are TGTGCCATCAGTGAACAGGGGGTTAGCTCCTACGAGCAGTACTTC.

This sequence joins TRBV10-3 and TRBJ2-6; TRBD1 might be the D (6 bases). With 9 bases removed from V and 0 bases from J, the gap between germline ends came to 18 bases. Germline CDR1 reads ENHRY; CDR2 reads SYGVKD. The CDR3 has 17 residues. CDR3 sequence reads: CAMEPGHGFSGANVLTF. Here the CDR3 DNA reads TGTGCCATGGAACCGGGACATGGGTTCTCTGGGGCCAACGTCCTGACTTTC.

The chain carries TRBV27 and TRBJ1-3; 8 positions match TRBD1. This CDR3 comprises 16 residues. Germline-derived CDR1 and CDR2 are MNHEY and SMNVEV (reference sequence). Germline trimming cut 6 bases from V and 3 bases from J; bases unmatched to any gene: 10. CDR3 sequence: CASSPGQGIIGNTIYF. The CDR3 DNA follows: TGTGCCAGCAGCCCAGGACAGGGTATTATTGGAAACACCATATATTTT.

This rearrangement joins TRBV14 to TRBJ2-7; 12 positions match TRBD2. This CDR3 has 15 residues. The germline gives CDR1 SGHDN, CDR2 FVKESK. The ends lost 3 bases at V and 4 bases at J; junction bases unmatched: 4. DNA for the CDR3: TGTGCCAGCAGCCACCCCGGGACTAGCGGGTACGAGCAGTACTTC. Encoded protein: CASSHPGTSGYEQYF.

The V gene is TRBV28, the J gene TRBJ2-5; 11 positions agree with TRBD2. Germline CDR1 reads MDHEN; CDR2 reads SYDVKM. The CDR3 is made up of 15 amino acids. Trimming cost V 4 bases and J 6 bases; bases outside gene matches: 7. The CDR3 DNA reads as TGTGCCAGCAGTTGGCCTCCTAGCGGGAGGAAGACCCAGTACTTC. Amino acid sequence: CASSWPPSGRKTQYF.

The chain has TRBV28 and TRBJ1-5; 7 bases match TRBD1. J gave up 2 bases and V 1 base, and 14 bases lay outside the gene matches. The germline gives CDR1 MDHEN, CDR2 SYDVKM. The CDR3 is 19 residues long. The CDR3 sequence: CASSLLMAIQGLGNQPQHF. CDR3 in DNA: TGTGCCAGCAGTTTATTGATGGCAATACAGGGGCTCGGCAATCAGCCCCAGCATTTT.